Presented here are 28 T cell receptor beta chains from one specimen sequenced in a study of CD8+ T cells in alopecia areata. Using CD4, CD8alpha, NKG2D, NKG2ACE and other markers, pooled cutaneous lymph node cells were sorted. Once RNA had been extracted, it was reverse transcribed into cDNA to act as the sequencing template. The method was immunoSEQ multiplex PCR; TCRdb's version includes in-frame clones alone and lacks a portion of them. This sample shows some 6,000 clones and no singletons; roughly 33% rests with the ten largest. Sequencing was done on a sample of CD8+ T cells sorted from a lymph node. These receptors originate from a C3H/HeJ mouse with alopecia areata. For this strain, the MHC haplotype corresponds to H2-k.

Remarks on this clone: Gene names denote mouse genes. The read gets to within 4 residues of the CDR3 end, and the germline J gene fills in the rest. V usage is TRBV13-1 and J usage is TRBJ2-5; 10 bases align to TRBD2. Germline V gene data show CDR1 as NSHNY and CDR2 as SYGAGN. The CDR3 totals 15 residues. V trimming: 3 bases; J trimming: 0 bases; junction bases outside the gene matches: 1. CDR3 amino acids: CASSGLGGNQDTQYF. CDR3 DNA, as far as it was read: TGTGCCAGCAGTGGACTGGGGGGTAACCAAGAC.

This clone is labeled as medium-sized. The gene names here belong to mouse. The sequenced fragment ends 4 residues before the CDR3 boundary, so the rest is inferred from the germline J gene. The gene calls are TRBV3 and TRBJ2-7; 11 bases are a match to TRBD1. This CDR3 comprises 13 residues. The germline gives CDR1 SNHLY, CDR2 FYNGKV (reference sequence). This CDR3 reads CASSWDRGYEQYF. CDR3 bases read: TGTGCCAGCAGCTGGGACAGGGGGTAT.

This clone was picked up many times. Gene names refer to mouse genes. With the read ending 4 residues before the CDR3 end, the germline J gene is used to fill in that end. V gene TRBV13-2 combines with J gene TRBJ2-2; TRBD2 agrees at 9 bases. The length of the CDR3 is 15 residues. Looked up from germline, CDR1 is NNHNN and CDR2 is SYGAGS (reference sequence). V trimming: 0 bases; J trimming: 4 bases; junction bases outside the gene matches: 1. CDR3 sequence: CASGDVGGRTGQLYF. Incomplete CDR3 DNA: TGTGCCAGCGGTGATGTGGGGGGGCGCACCGGG.

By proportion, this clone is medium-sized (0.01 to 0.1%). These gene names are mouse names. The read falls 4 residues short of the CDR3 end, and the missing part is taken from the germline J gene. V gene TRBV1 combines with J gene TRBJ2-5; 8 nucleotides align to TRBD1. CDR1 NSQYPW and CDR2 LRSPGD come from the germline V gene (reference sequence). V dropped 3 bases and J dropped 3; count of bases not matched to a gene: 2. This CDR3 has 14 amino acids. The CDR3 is CTCSANRGQDTQYF. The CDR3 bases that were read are TGCACCTGCAGTGCCAACAGGGGGCAAGAC.

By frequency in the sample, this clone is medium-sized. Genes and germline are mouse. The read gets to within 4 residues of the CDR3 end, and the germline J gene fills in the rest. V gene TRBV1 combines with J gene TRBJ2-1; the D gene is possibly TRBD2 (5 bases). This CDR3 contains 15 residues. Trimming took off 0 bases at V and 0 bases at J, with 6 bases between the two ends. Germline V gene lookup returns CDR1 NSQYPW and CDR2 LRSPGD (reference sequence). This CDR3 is CTCSADLGNYAEQFF. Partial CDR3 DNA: TGCACCTGCAGTGCAGATCTGGGTAACTATGCT.

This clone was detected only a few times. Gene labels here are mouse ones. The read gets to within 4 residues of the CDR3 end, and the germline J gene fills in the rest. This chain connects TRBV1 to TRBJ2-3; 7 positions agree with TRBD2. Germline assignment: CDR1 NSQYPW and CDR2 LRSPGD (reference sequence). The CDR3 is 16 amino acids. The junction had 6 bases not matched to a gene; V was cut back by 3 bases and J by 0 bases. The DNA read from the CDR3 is TGCACCTGCAGTGCCCAGACTGGGCCGAGTGCAGAA. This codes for CTCSAQTGPSAE. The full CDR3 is CTCSAQTGPSAETLYF.

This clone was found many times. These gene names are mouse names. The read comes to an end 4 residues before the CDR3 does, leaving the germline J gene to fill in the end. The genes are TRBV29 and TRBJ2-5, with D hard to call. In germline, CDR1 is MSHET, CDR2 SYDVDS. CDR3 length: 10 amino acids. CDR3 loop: CASSRDTQYF. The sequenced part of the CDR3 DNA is TGTGCTAGCAGCAGAGAC. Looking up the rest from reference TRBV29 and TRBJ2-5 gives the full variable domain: DMKVTQMPRYLIKRMGENVLLECGQDMSHETMYWYRQDPGLGLQLIYISYDVDSNSEGDIPKGYRVSRKKREHFSLILDSAKTNQTSVYFCASSRDTQYFGPGTRLLVL.

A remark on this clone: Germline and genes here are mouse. CDR3 region: CASSEPGQSSYEQYF. CDR3 DNA (partial): TGTGCCAGCAGTGAGCCGGGACAAAGCTCCTAT. V usage is TRBV13-3 and J usage is TRBJ2-7; tentative D call: TRBD1 (6 bases). The missing CDR3 end, 4 residues past where the read stops, is filled in from the germline J gene. V lost 2 bases to trimming and J lost 0 bases, with 12 bases between them. Germline CDR1 and CDR2: NNHDY and SYVADS. CDR3 size: 15 residues.

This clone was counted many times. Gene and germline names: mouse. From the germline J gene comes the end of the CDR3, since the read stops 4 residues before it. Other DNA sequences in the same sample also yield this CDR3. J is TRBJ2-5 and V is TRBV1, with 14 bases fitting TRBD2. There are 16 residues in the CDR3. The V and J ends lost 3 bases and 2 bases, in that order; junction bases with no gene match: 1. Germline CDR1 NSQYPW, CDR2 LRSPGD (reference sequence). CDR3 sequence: CTCSAGLGGRQDTQYF. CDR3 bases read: TGCACCTGCAGTGCGGGACTGGGGGGGCGCCAAGAC.

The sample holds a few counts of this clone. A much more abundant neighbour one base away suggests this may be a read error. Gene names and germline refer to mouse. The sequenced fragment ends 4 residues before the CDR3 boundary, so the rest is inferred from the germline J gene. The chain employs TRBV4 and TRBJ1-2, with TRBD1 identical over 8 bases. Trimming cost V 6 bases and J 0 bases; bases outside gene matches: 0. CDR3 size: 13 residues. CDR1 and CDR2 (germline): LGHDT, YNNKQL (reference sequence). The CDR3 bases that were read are TGTGCCAGCAGGGACAGGGCAAACTCC. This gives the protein CASRDRANS. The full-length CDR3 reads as CASRDRANSDYTF.

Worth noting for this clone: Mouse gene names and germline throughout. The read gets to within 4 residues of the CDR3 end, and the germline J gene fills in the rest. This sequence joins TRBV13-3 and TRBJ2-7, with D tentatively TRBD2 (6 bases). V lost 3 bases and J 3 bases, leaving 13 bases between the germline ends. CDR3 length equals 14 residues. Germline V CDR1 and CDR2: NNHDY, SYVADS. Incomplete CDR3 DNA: TGTGCCAGCAGTGGGGCGGGACTTTTCTAT. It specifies CASSGAGLFY. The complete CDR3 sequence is CASSGAGLFYEQYF.

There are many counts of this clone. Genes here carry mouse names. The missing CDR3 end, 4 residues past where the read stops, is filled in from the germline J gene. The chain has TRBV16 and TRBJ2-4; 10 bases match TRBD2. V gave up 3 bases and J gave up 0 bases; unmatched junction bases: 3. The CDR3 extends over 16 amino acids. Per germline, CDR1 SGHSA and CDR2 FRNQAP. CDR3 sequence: CASSFPTGGSQNTLYF. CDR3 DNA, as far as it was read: TGTGCAAGCAGCTTCCCGACTGGGGGGAGTCAAAAC. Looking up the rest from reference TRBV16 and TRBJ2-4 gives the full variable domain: NAGVIQTPRHKVTGKGQEATLWCEPISGHSAVFWYRQTIVQGLEFLTYFRNQAPIDDSGMPKERFSAQMPNQSHSTLKIQSTQPQDSAVYLCASSFPTGGSQNTLYFGAGTRLSVL.

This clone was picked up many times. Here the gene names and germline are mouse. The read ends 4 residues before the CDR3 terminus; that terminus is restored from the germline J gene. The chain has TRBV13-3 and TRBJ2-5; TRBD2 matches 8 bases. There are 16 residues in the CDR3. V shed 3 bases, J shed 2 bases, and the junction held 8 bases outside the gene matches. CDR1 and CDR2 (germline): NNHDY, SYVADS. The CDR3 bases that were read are TGTGCCAGCAGTGCTCCGACTGGGGCCCTCCAAGAC. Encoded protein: CASSAPTGALQD. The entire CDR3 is CASSAPTGALQDTQYF.

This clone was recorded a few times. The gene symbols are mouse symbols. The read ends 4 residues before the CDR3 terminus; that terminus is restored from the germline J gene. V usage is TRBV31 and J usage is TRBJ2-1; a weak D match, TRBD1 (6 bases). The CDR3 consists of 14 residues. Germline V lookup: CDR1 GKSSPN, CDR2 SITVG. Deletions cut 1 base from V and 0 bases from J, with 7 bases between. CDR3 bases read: TGTGCCTGGAGTCGGGACAATAACTATGCT. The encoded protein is CAWSRDNNYA. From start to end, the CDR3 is CAWSRDNNYAEQFF.

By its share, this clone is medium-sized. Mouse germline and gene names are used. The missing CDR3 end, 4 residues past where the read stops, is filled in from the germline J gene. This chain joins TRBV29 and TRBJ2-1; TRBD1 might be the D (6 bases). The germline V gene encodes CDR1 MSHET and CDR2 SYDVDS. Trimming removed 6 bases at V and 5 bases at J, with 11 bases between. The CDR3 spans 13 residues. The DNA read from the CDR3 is TGTGCTAGCAGCCAGGGGCTGGATGCT. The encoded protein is CASSQGLDA. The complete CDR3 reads CASSQGLDAEQFF.

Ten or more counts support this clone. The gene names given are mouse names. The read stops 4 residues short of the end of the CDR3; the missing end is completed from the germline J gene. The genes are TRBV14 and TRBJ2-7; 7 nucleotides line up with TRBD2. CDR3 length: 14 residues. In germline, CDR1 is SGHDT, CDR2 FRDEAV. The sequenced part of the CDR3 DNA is TGTGCCAGCAGTCTTCGCGGGGGGGGATAT. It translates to CASSLRGGGY. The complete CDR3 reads CASSLRGGGYEQYF.

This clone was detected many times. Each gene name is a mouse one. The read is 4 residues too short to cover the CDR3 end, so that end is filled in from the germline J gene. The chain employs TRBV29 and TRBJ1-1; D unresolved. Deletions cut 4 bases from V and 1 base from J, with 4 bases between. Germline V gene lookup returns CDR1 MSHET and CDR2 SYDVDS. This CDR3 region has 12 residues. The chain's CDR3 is CASSSKNTEVFF. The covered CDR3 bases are TGTGCTAGCAGTTCCAAAAACACA.

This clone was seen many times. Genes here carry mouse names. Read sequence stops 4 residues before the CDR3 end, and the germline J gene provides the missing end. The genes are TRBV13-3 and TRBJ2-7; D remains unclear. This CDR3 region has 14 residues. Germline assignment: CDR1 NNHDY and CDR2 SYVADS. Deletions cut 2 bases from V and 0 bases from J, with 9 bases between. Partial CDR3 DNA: TGTGCCAGCAGTGACGGTCTGAGCTCCTAT. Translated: CASSDGLSSY. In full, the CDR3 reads CASSDGLSSYEQYF.

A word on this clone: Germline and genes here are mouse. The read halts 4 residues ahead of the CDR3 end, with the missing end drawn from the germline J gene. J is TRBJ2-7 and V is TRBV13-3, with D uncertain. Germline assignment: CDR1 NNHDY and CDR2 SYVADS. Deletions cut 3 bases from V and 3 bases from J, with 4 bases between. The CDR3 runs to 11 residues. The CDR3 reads CASSANYEQYF. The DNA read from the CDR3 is TGTGCCAGCAGTGCCAACTAT.

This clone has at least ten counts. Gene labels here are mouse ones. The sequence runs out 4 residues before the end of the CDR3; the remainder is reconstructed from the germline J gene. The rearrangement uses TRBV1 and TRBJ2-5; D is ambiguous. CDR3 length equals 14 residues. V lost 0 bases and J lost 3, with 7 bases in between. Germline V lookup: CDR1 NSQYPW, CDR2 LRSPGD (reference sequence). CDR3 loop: CTCSADLVQDTQYF. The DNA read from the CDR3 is TGCACCTGCAGTGCAGATCTGGTTCAAGAC.

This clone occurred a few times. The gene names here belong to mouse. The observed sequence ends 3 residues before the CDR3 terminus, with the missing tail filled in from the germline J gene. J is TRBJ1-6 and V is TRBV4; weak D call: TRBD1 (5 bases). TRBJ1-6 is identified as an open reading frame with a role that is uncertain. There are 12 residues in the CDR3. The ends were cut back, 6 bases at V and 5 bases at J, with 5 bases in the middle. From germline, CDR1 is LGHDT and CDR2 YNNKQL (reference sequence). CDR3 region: CASRDNNSPLYF. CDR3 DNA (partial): TGTGCCAGCAGGGACAATAATTCGCCC.

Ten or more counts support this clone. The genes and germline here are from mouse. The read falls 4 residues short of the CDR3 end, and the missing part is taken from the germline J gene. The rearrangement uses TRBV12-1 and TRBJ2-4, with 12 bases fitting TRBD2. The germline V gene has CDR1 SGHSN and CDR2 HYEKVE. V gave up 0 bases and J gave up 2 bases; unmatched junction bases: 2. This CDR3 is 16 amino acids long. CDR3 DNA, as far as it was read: TGTGCCAGCTCTCTCGGGACTGGGGGGATTCAAAAC. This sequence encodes CASSLGTGGIQN. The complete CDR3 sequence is CASSLGTGGIQNTLYF.

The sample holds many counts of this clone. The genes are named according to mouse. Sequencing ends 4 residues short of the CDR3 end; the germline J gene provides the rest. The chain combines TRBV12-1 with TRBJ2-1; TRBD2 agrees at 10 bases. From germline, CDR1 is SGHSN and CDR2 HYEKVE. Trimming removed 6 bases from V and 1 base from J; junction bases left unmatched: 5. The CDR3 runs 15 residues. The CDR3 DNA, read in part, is TGTGCCAGCAGTTCGACTGGGGGGAACTATGCT. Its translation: CASSSTGGNYA. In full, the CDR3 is CASSSTGGNYAEQFF. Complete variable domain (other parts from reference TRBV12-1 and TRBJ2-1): DSGVVQSPRHIIKEKGGRSVLTCIPISGHSNVVWYQQTLGKELKFLIQHYEKVERDKGFLPSRFSVQQFDDYHSEMNMSALELEDSAMYFCASSSTGGNYAEQFFGPGTRLTVL.

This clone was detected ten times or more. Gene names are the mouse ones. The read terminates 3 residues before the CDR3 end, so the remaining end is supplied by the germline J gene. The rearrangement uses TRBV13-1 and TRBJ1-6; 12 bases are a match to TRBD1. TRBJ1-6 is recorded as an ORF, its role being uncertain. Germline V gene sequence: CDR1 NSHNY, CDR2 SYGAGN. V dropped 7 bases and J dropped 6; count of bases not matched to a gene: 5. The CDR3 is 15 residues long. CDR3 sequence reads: CASGPGQGANSPLYF. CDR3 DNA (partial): TGTGCCAGCGGCCCGGGACAGGGGGCTAATTCGCCC.

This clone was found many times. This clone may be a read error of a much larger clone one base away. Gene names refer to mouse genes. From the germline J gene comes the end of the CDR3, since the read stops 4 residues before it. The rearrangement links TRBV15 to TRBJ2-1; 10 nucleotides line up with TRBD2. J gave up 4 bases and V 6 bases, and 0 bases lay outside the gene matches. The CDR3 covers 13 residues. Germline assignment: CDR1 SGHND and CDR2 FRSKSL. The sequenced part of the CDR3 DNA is TGTGCCAGCAGGGACTGGGGGTATGCT. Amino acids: CASRDWGYA. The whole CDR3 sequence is CASRDWGYAEQFF.

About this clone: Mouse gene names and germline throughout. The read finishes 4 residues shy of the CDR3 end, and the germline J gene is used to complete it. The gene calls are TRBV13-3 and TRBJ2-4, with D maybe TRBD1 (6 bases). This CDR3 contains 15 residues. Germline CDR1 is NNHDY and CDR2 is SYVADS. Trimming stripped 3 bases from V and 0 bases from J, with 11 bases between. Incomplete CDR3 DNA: TGTGCCAGCAGTGGGACAGAAACTAGTCAAAAC. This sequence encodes CASSGTETSQN. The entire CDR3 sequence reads CASSGTETSQNTLYF.

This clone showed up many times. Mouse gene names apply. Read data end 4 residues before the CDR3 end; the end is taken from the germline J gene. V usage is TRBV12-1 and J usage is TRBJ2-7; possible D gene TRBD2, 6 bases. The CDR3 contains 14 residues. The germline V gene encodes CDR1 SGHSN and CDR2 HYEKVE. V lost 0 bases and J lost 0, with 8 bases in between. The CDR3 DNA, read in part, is TGTGCCAGCTCTCTCGGGGGGATCTCCTAT. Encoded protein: CASSLGGISY. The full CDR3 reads CASSLGGISYEQYF.

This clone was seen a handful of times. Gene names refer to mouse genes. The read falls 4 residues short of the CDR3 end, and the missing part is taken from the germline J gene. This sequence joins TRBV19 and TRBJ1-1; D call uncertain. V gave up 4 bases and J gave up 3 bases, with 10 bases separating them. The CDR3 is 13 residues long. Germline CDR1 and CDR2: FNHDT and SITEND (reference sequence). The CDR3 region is CASSWGVDTEVFF. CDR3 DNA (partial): TGTGCCAGCAGTTGGGGTGTGGACACA.